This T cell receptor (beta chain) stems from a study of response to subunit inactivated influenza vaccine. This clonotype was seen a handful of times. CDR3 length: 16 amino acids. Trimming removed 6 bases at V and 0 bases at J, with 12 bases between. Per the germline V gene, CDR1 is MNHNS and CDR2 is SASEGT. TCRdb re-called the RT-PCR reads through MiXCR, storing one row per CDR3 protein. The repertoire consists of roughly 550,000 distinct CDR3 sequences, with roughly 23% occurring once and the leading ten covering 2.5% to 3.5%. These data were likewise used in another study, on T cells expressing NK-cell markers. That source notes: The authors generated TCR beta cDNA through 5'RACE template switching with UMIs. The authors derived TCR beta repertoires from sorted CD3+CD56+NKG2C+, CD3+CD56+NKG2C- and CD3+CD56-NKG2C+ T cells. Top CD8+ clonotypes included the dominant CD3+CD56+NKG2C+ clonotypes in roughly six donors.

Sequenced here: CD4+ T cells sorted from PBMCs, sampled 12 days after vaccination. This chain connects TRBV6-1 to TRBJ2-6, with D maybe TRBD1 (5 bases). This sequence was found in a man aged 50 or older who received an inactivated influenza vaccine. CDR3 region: CASRRTTGSGANVLTF. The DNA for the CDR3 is TGTGCCAGCAGGAGAACAACAGGCTCTGGGGCCAACGTCCTGACTTTC.